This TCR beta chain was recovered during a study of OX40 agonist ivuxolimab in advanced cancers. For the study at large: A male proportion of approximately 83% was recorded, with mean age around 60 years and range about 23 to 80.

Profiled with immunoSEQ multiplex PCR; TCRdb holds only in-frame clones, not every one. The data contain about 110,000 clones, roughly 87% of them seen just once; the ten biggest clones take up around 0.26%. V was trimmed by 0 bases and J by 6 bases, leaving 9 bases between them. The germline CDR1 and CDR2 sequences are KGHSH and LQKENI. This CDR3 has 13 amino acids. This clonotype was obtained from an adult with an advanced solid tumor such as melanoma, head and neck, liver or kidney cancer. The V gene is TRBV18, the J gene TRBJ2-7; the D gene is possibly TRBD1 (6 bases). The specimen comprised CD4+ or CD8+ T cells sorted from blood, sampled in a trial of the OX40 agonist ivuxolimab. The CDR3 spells CASSPPTGPEQYF. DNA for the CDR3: TGTGCCAGCTCACCACCCACAGGGCCCGAGCAGTACTTC.